This T cell receptor (beta chain) was found in a study of blood T cell repertoires in COVID-19. Sequencing was performed with immunoSEQ multiplex PCR; in TCRdb, only in-frame clones are kept and a portion is missing. The data show around 470,000 clones, 80% to 95% seen once. The V and J ends lost 4 bases and 1 base, in that order; junction bases with no gene match: 9. This CDR3 contains 17 residues. The V gene's germline CDR1 is KGHDR and CDR2 SFDVKD. This study enrolled people aged about 18 to 100 from 20 to 25 US geographic areas. Before being deemed recovered, Cohort 3 donors had two negative PCRs, clearance, or symptom resolution.

The sample comprised PBMCs or T cells enriched from blood (not recorded which). This receptor was identified in a man younger than 30 who had recovered from COVID-19. The chain employs TRBV24-1 and TRBJ1-5; 7 bases align to TRBD1. The CDR3 reads CATSDLRQGPSNQPQHF. The CDR3 DNA is TGTGCCACCAGTGACCTCCGACAGGGCCCCAGCAATCAGCCCCAGCATTTT.